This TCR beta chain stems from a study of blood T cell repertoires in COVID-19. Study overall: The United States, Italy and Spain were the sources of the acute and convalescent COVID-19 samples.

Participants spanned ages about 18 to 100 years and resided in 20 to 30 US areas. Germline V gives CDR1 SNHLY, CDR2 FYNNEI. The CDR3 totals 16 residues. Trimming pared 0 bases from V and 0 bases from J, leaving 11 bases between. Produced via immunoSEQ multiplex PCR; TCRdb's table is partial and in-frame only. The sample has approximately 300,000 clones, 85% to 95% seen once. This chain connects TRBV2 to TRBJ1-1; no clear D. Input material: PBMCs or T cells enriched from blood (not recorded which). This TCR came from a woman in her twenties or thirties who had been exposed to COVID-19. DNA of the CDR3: TGTGCCAGCAGTGAAGCGCGGCAGAGCATGAACACTGAAGCTTTCTTT. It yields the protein CASSEARQSMNTEAFF.